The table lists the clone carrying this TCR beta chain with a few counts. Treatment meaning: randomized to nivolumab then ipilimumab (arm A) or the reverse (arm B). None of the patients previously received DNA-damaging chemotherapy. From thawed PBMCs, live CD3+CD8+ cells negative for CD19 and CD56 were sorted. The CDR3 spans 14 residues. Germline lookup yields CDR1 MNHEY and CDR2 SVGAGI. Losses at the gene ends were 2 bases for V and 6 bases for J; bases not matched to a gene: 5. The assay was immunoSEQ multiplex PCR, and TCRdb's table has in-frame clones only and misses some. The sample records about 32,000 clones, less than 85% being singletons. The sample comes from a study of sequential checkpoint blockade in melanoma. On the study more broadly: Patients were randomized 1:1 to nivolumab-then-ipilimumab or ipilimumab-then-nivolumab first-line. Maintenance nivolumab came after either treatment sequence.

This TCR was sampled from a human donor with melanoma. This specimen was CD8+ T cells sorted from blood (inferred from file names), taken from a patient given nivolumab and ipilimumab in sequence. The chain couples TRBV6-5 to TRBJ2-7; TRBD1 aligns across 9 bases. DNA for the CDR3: TGTGCCAGCAGTTACAGGACAGGGGTTCGCGAGCAGTACTTC. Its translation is CASSYRTGVREQYF.